Detailed here is one TCR beta chain. The protocol was immunoSEQ multiplex PCR, while the TCRdb copy is restricted to in-frame clones and leaves out a portion. The sample carries approximately 77,000 clones, about 84% recorded once. The V end was cut by 1 base, the J end by 5 bases, with 2 bases between. The length of the CDR3 is 11 residues. Germline V gene sequence: CDR1 SGHNT, CDR2 YYREEE (reference sequence). The data derive from a study of OX40 agonist ivuxolimab in advanced cancers. Study in general: At doses from 0.01 to 10 mg/kg, patients were given intravenous ivuxolimab every 2 weeks.

The sample consisted of CD4+ or CD8+ T cells sorted from blood, taken in a trial of the OX40 agonist ivuxolimab. This receptor was obtained from an adult with an advanced solid tumor such as melanoma, head and neck, liver or kidney cancer. V and J are TRBV5-4 and TRBJ2-3, with D uncertain. Written as DNA, the CDR3 is TGTGCCAGCAGCTTGCAAGATACGCAGTATTTT. The encoded protein is CASSLQDTQYF. Full variable domain (outside the CDR3, taken from reference TRBV5-4 and TRBJ2-3): ETGVTQSPTHLIKTRGQQVTLRCSSQSGHNTVSWYQQALGQGPQFIFQYYREEENGRGNFPPRFSGLQFPNYSSELNVNALELDDSALYLCASSLQDTQYFGPGTRLTVL.